The source of this T cell receptor (beta chain) is a study of chemoradiotherapy in HPV16-positive cancers. About this clone: The antigen remains undetermined.

The CDR3 length is 15 residues. CDR1 is SQVTM and CDR2 is ANQGSEA in the germline V gene. The ends lost 3 bases at V and 1 base at J; junction bases unmatched: 8. Regarding the study as a whole: During treatment, candidate HPV-specific clones and E7-related motifs expanded in tumor.

Sequenced by immunoSEQ multiplex PCR; TCRdb stores in-frame clones only, minus some. In the table there are fewer than 25,000 clones, around two thirds of which are singletons. This receptor was obtained from a human donor with HPV-associated anogenital cancer. The rearrangement joins TRBV29-1 to TRBJ2-5; TRBD1 agrees at 7 bases. Sampling was done from a patient who underwent chemoradiotherapy. The CDR3 loop is CSVELDRDTQETQYF. The CDR3 DNA reads TGCAGCGTTGAGCTAGACAGGGATACCCAAGAGACCCAGTACTTC.